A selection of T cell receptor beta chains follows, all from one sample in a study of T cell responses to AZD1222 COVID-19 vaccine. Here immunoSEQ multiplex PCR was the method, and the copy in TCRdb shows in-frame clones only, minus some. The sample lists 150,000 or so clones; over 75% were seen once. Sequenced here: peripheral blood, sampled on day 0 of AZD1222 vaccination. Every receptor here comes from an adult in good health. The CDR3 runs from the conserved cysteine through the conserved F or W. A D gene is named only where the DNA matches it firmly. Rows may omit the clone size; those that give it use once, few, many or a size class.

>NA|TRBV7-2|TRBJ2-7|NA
CASSLSRVGEQYF
TGTGCCAGCAGCTTAAGTCGGGTAGGGGAGCAGTACTTC
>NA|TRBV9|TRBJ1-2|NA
CASSVGPGNYGYTF
TGTGCCAGCAGCGTAGGTCCTGGCAACTATGGCTACACCTTC
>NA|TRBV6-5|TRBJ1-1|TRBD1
CASSGRGLGTEAFF
TGTGCCAGCTCGGGGAGGGGGCTGGGAACTGAAGCTTTCTTT
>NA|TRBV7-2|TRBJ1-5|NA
CASSLGFQPQHF
TGTGCCAGCAGCTTGGGTTTTCAGCCCCAGCATTTT
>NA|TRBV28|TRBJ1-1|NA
CASSLTGTVKSEAFF
TGTGCCAGCAGTTTAACCGGGACGGTGAAATCTGAAGCTTTCTTT
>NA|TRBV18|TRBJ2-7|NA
CASSPLQSAGITYEQYF
TGTGCCAGCTCACCTCTCCAGTCTGCAGGGATCACCTACGAGCAGTACTTC
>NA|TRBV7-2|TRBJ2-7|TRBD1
CASSLAGTGPYEQYF
TGTGCCAGCAGCTTAGCTGGGACAGGTCCCTACGAGCAGTACTTC
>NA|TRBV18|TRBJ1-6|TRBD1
CASSPGQGGNSPLHF
TGTGCCAGCTCACCCGGACAGGGTGGGAATTCACCCCTCCACTTT
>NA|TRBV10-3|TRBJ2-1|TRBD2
CAISATSGGWNEQFF
TGTGCCATCAGCGCTACTAGCGGGGGCTGGAATGAGCAGTTCTTC
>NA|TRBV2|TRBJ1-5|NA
CASSEGGQPQHF
TGTGCCAGCAGTGAGGGAGGACAGCCCCAGCATTTT
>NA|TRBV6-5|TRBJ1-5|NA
CASSPIGAPQHF
TGTGCCAGCAGTCCTATAGGAGCGCCCCAGCATTTT
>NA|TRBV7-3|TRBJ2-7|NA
CASSSPGRGLYEQYF
TGTGCCAGCAGCTCCCCCGGCAGGGGCCTTTACGAGCAGTACTTC
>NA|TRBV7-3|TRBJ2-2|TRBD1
CASSSSPDRVVRSGELFF
TGTGCCAGCAGCTCCTCGCCGGACAGGGTTGTACGGTCCGGGGAGCTGTTTTTT
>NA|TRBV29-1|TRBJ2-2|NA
CSVGRGLPQTGELFF
TGCAGCGTCGGGCGGGGTTTGCCCCAAACGGGGGAGCTGTTTTTT
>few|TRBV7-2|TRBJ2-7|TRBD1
CASSFGTGDGYEQYF
TGTGCCAGCAGCTTTGGGACAGGGGATGGATACGAGCAGTACTTC
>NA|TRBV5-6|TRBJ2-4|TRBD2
CASGDYKNIQYF
TGTGCCAGCGGGGACTACAAAAACATTCAGTACTTC
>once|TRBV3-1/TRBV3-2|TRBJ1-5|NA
CASSQDRTQPQHF
TGTGCCAGCAGCCAAGACAGAACTCAGCCCCAGCATTTT
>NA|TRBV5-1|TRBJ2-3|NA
CASSLFQALGDTQYF
TGCGCCAGCAGCTTGTTTCAGGCCCTGGGAGATACGCAGTATTTT
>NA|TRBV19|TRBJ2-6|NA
CASNFGANVLTF
TGTGCCAGTAATTTCGGGGCCAACGTCCTGACTTTC
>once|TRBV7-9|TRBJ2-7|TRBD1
CASSLGGTVPNEQYF
TGTGCCAGCAGCTTAGGGGGGACAGTCCCTAACGAGCAGTACTTC
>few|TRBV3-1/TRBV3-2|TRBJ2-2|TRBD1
CASSPTGDTGELFF
TGTGCCAGCAGCCCCACAGGGGACACCGGGGAGCTGTTTTTT
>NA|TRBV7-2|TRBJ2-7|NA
CASSLEGLGTYEQYF
TGTGCCAGCAGCCTGGAGGGACTGGGGACCTACGAGCAGTACTTC
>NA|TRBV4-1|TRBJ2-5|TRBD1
CASSQDGTGSGETQYF
TGCGCCAGCAGCCAAGATGGGACAGGTTCAGGGGAGACCCAGTACTTC
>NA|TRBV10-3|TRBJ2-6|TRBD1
CAISEPPGGSSSGANVLTF
TGTGCCATCAGTGAGCCTCCAGGGGGCTCCAGCTCTGGGGCCAACGTCCTGACTTTC
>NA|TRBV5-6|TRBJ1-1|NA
CASSFGGNTEAFF
TGTGCCAGCAGCTTTGGGGGGAACACTGAAGCTTTCTTT
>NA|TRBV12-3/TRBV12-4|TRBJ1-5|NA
CASSFRDNQPQHF
TGTGCCAGCAGTTTCCGGGACAATCAGCCCCAGCATTTT
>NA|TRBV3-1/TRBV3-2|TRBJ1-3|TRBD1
CASSQRQGGNTIYF
TGTGCCAGCAGCCAAAGACAGGGAGGAAACACCATATATTTT
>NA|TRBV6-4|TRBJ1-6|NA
CASSDRERSPLHF
TGTGCCAGCAGTGACAGGGAGCGGTCACCCCTCCACTTT
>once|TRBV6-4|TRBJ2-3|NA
CASSSREGGPQYF
TGTGCCAGCAGTTCCAGGGAGGGGGGCCCGCAGTATTTT
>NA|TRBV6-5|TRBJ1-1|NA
CASTGDTEAFF
TGTGCCAGCACGGGGGACACTGAAGCTTTCTTT
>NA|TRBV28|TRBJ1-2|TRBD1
CASTPTDRGYYGYTF
TGTGCCAGCACTCCAACGGACAGGGGTTACTATGGCTACACCTTC
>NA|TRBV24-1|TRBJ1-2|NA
CATRPGEDSGYTF
TGTGCCACCAGGCCCGGAGAGGACTCTGGCTACACCTTC
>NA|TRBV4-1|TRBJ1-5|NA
CASSQEGYQPQHF
TGCGCCAGCAGCCAAGAGGGGTATCAGCCCCAGCATTTT
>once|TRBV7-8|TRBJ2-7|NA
CASSSPSDRQVPYYEQYF
TGTGCCAGCAGCTCCCCCTCTGATAGACAGGTACCATACTACGAGCAGTACTTC
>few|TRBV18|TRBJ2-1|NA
CASSPSGGRYNEQFF
TGTGCCAGCTCACCGAGTGGGGGCCGCTACAATGAGCAGTTCTTC
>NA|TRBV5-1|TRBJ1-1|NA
CASSSELHTEAFF
TGCGCCAGCAGCTCAGAGTTGCACACTGAAGCTTTCTTT
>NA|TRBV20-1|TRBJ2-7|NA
CSASGGGLSHPYEQYF
TGCAGTGCTAGTGGAGGGGGCCTGTCCCACCCCTACGAGCAGTACTTC
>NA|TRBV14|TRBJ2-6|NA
CASSQDTAYGANVLTF
TGTGCCAGCAGCCAAGACACCGCTTATGGGGCCAACGTCCTGACTTTC
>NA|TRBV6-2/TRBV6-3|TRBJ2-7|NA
CASSYVSVYEQYF
TGTGCCAGCAGTTACGTCTCAGTCTACGAGCAGTACTTC
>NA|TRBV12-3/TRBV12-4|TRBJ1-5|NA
CASSPTRNQPQHF
TGTGCCAGCAGCCCCACAAGGAATCAGCCCCAGCATTTT
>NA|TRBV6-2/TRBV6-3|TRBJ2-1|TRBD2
CASSYERGGATYNEQFF
TGTGCCAGCAGTTACGAACGCGGGGGGGCAACCTACAATGAGCAGTTCTTC
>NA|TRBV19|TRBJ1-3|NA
CASIGQISGNTIYF
TGTGCCAGTATAGGACAAATCTCTGGAAACACCATATATTTT
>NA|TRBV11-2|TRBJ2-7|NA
CASSRGGQSSYEQYF
TGTGCCAGCAGCAGGGGGGGCCAGAGCTCCTACGAGCAGTACTTC
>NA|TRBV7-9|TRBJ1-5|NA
CASSRGDPGVEPQHF
TGTGCCAGCAGTAGGGGGGACCCGGGCGTGGAGCCCCAGCATTTT
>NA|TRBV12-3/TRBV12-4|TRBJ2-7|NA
CASRVDSSYEQYF
TGTGCCAGCAGGGTGGACAGCTCCTACGAGCAGTACTTC
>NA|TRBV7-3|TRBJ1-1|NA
CASSLTPGVWAFF
TGTGCCAGCAGCTTAACGCCGGGGGTCTGGGCTTTCTTT
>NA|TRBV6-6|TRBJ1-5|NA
CASRLWSNQPQHF
TGTGCCAGCCGCCTATGGAGCAATCAGCCCCAGCATTTT
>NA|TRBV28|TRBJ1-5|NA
CASRLAGGYSNQPQHF
TGTGCCAGCCGCTTGGCGGGAGGGTATAGCAATCAGCCCCAGCATTTT
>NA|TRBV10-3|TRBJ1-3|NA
CAIRLDSGNTIYF
TGTGCCATCAGACTGGACTCTGGAAACACCATATATTTT
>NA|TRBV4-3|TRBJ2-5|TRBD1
CASSHFRQGETQYF
TGCGCCAGCAGCCATTTCCGACAGGGGGAGACCCAGTACTTC
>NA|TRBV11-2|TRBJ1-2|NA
CASSLGTGGYSYGYTF
TGTGCCAGCAGCTTAGGCACGGGGGGCTACTCCTATGGCTACACCTTC
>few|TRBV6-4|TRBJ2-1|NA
CASARQSSSYNEQFF
TGTGCCAGCGCCCGACAGTCCAGTTCCTACAATGAGCAGTTCTTC
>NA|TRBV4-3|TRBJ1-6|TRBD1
CASSQDRGLGSPLHF
TGCGCCAGCAGCCAAGACAGGGGGCTCGGTTCACCCCTCCACTTT
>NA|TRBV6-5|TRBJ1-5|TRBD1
CASSYGTGNQPQHF
TGTGCCAGCAGTTACGGGACAGGGAATCAGCCCCAGCATTTT
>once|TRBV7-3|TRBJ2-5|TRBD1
CASSSAGRQGQTQYF
TGTGCCAGCAGCTCAGCAGGAAGACAGGGGCAGACCCAGTACTTC